Here is one T cell receptor beta chain with its context. Its antigen remains unidentified. Trimming removed 6 bases from V and 1 base from J; junction bases left unmatched: 6. The CDR3 is made up of 15 amino acids. The germline CDR1 and CDR2 sequences are LNHDA and SQIVND (reference sequence). This specimen comes from a study of shared clonotypes between healthy human individuals. Study-wide findings and caveats: Naive subsets generally had larger estimated richness than memory subsets.

The data were produced by immunoSEQ multiplex PCR, yet TCRdb's version contains in-frame clones alone and is incomplete. There are millions of clones in the sample; more than 90% occur only once, and roughly 0.15% lies in the top ten. Caucasian adults living in Nashville, Tennessee, provided all samples. This TCR came from a man between 18 and 35 years old in good health. The rearrangement links TRBV19 to TRBJ1-5; 7 bases match TRBD1. The sequenced material came from naive CD4+ T cells sorted from blood. Documented subset: CD45RA+ positively selected. Here the CDR3 reads CASRTDRASNQPQHF. The CDR3 DNA follows: TGTGCCAGTAGGACTGACAGGGCCAGCAATCAGCCCCAGCATTTT.